The 22 T cell receptor beta chains below all came from one sample that was sequenced in a study of OX40 agonist ivuxolimab in advanced cancers. Sequencing used immunoSEQ multiplex PCR; TCRdb keeps in-frame clones, though not all of them. The sample holds about 62,000 clones, more than 85% seen once. The sequenced sample was CD4+ or CD8+ T cells sorted from blood, obtained in a trial of the OX40 agonist ivuxolimab. These receptors came from an adult with an advanced solid tumor such as melanoma, head and neck, liver or kidney cancer.

The chain carries TRBV19 and TRBJ2-7; D is undetermined. V was cut by 6 bases and J by 3 bases, with 12 bases left in between. The germline V gene has CDR1 LNHDA and CDR2 SQIVND (reference sequence). This CDR3 contains 13 residues. DNA of the CDR3: TGTGCCAGTAGCGATGTCGTCGGCTACGAGCAGTACTTC. It yields the protein CASSDVVGYEQYF.

The genes are TRBV4-1 and TRBJ1-1; D perhaps matches TRBD1 (5 bases). The CDR3 extends over 16 amino acids. Trimming shortened V by 6 bases and J by 2 bases, and 19 bases separated the two germline ends. Germline loops: CDR1 MGHRA, CDR2 YSYEKL. CDR3 sequence (DNA): TGCGCCAGCAGACTAGATTCGCAGGGCATTAACACTGAAGCTTTCTTT. This codes for CASRLDSQGINTEAFF.

This rearrangement joins TRBV2 to TRBJ2-1; D might be TRBD1 (6 bases). Trimming cost V 6 bases and J 5 bases, with 14 bases left between them. The germline CDR1 and CDR2 sequences are SNHLY and FYNNEI. This CDR3 comprises 14 residues. CDR3 loop: CASRSGVNNNEQFF. CDR3 DNA sequence: TGTGCCAGCAGATCAGGGGTTAACAACAATGAGCAGTTCTTC.

This chain connects TRBV9 to TRBJ2-7; TRBD2 might be the D (5 bases). The CDR3 consists of 13 residues. The germline gives CDR1 SGDLS, CDR2 YYNGEE. V was cut by 0 bases and J by 1 base, with 5 bases left in between. The DNA for the CDR3 is TGTGCCAGCAGCGTAGCGGGATCCTACGAGCAGTACTTC. This sequence encodes CASSVAGSYEQYF.

The chain employs TRBV5-8 and TRBJ2-5; D is uncertain. The length of the CDR3 is 11 residues. Germline V gene data show CDR1 as SGHTS and CDR2 as YDEGEE. V lost 0 bases to trimming and J lost 7 bases, with 4 bases between them. CDR3 coding DNA: TGTGCCAGCAGCTTGGTCAGGACCCAGTACTTC. Translation: CASSLVRTQYF.

The chain joins TRBV6-1 to TRBJ1-5; 9 bases match TRBD1. The trim removed 7 bases at V and 4 bases at J, leaving 8 bases unmatched. CDR1 and CDR2 (germline): MNHNS, SASEGT. This CDR3 is 15 amino acids long. Written as DNA, the CDR3 is TGTGCCAGCATCCCCGGGACAGGGCTTAATCAGCCCCAGCATTTT. As protein: CASIPGTGLNQPQHF.

J is TRBJ1-2 and V is TRBV30; 7 bases fit TRBD1. Trimming cost V 4 bases and J 1 base; bases outside gene matches: 6. CDR3 length equals 14 residues. Germline V lookup: CDR1 GTSNPN, CDR2 SVGIG (reference sequence). The CDR3 reads CAWTRDSYNYGYTF. The CDR3 coding sequence is TGTGCCTGGACTAGGGACAGCTATAACTATGGCTACACCTTC.

The chain combines TRBV6-1 with TRBJ1-1; D gene ambiguous. Trimming stripped 8 bases from V and 4 bases from J, with 14 bases between. The CDR3 spans 13 residues. Germline V gene lookup returns CDR1 MNHNS and CDR2 SASEGT. The CDR3 region is CASRDPTSTEAFF. CDR3 sequence (DNA): TGTGCCAGCCGAGACCCAACGAGCACTGAAGCTTTCTTT.

V is TRBV11-3 and J is TRBJ1-2; no definite D call. From germline, CDR1 is SGHNT and CDR2 YENEEA. V was clipped by 7 bases and J by 2 bases, with 8 bases between them. This CDR3 comprises 12 residues. The CDR3 DNA is TGTGCCAGCACCGATACCAACTATGGCTACACCTTC. Protein product: CASTDTNYGYTF.

The chain is built from TRBV29-1 and TRBJ1-2; no clear D gene. CDR1 and CDR2 (germline): SQVTM, ANQGSEA. V shed 7 bases and J shed 7 bases, with 13 bases lying between them. The CDR3 length is 11 residues. The DNA of the CDR3 is TGCAGCGCCGGTGAGGATCTTGGCTACACCTTC. It codes for CSAGEDLGYTF.

CDR3 sequence: CASSLAYGNTEAFF. CDR3 sequence (DNA): TGCGCCAGCAGCTTGGCTTACGGGAACACTGAAGCTTTCTTT. The chain combines TRBV5-1 with TRBJ1-1; D uncertain. The germline V gene encodes CDR1 SGHRS and CDR2 YFSETQ. Trimming took 0 bases from V and 1 from J, leaving 7 bases between them. This CDR3 is 14 amino acids long. Complete variable domain (other parts from reference TRBV5-1 and TRBJ1-1): KAGVTQTPRYLIKTRGQQVTLSCSPISGHRSVSWYQQTPGQGLQFLFEYFSETQRNKGNFPGRFSGRQFSNSRSEMNVSTLELGDSALYLCASSLAYGNTEAFFGQGTRLTVV.

The CDR3 DNA reads TGTGCCGCCTGGTTGGGGCAGGCGAACACTGAAGCTTTCTTT. This translates into CAAWLGQANTEAFF. This rearrangement joins TRBV5-6 to TRBJ1-1; D is possibly TRBD1 (5 bases). The CDR3 has 14 residues. Germline V gives CDR1 SGHDT, CDR2 YYEEEE. V dropped 10 bases and J dropped 1 base, with 17 bases sitting between them.

The chain employs TRBV18 and TRBJ1-1; TRBD1 matches at 8 bases. This CDR3 has 15 residues. CDR1 is KGHSH and CDR2 is LQKENI in the germline V gene. V trimming: 2 bases; J trimming: 4 bases; junction bases outside the gene matches: 6. In DNA form, the CDR3 reads TGTGCCAGCTCACCATCACGACAGGGGAGCACTGAAGCTTTCTTT. Translated: CASSPSRQGSTEAFF.

The chain links TRBV14 to TRBJ1-2; 7 nucleotides match TRBD1. There are 13 residues in the CDR3. The V and J ends lost 4 bases and 3 bases, in that order; junction bases with no gene match: 2. The germline gives CDR1 SGHDN, CDR2 FVKESK. CDR3 in DNA: TGTGCCAGCAGCCGAGGGGGCGACTATGGCTACACCTTC. It yields the protein CASSRGGDYGYTF.

The chain employs TRBV5-1 and TRBJ2-5, with D uncertain. The CDR3 is 12 residues long. The V gene's germline CDR1 is SGHRS and CDR2 YFSETQ. The V end was cut by 7 bases, the J end by 4 bases, with 11 bases between. CDR3 sequence reads: CASHSTLETQYF. The CDR3 nucleotides read TGCGCCAGCCACTCGACGTTAGAGACCCAGTACTTC.

The chain recombines TRBV30 with TRBJ1-3; no definite D call. Trimming removed 3 bases from V and 1 base from J, with 10 bases in between. The CDR3 covers 14 residues. Germline CDR1 reads GTSNPN; CDR2 reads SVGIG (reference sequence). The chain's CDR3 is CAWSGLYSGNTIYF. Here the CDR3 DNA reads TGTGCCTGGAGCGGACTTTATTCTGGAAACACCATATATTTT.

The chain has TRBV30 and TRBJ1-1; D is uncertain. Germline CDR1 reads GTSNPN; CDR2 reads SVGIG (reference sequence). This CDR3 region has 14 residues. V was cut by 3 bases and J by 1 base, with 12 bases left in between. The CDR3, as DNA: TGTGCCTGGAGGGATCATAAGCCGAACACTGAAGCTTTCTTT. This encodes CAWRDHKPNTEAFF.

The V gene is TRBV29-1, the J gene TRBJ2-1; D ambiguous. The germline V gene has CDR1 SQVTM and CDR2 ANQGSEA. Trimming removed 4 bases from V and 9 bases from J, with 4 bases in between. The CDR3 loop spans 9 amino acids. The CDR3 DNA is TGCAGCGTTGGGGGTGAGCAGTTCTTC. Translation: CSVGGEQFF.

This chain joins TRBV7-9 and TRBJ2-2, with 8 positions matching TRBD1. J lost 6 bases, V lost 5 bases, and 8 bases had no gene match. In germline, CDR1 is SEHNR, CDR2 FQNEAQ (reference sequence). This CDR3 spans 15 amino acids. CDR3 in DNA: TGTGCCAGCAGCGGACCAGGGGGCGCAGCCGGGGAGCTGTTTTTT. It encodes CASSGPGGAAGELFF.

The chain is built from TRBV10-3 and TRBJ1-2; D uncertain. The CDR3 is 14 residues long. V lost 2 bases and J 2 bases, leaving 9 bases between the germline ends. CDR1 and CDR2 (germline): ENHRY, SYGVKD. The CDR3 here is CAISEGSVNYGYTF. The CDR3 DNA follows: TGTGCCATCAGTGAGGGGTCGGTGAACTATGGCTACACCTTC.

This chain joins TRBV10-3 and TRBJ1-3, with D uncertain. Trimming took off 4 bases at V and 3 bases at J, with 7 bases between the two ends. This CDR3 is built from 13 residues. Germline CDR1 is ENHRY and CDR2 is SYGVKD. CDR3 DNA: TGTGCCATCAGTGGCCTAGGTGGAAACACCATATATTTT. Protein: CAISGLGGNTIYF.

CDR3 sequence (DNA): TGTGCCAGCAGCCCCGGGGCGGGTGTCAACGAGCAGTACTTC. It encodes CASSPGAGVNEQYF. This rearrangement joins TRBV6-1 to TRBJ2-7; either TRBD1 or TRBD2 may fit D (5 bases each). The V end was cut by 6 bases, the J end by 5 bases, with 17 bases between. The germline V gene encodes CDR1 MNHNS and CDR2 SASEGT. The CDR3 runs to 14 residues.